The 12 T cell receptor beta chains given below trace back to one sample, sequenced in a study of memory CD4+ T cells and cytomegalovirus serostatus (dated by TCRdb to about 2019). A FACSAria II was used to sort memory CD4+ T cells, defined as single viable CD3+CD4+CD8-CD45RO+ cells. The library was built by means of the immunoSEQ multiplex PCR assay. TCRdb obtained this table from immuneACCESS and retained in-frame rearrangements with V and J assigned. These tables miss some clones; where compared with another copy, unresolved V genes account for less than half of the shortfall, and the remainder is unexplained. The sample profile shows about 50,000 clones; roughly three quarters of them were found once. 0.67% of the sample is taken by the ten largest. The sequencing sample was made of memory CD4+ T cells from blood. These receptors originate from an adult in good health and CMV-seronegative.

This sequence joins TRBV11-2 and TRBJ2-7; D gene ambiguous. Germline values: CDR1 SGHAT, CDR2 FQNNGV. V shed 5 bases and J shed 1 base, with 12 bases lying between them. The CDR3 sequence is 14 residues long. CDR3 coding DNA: TGTGCCAGCAGCCGGTCCCAGAGATCCTACGAGCAGTACTTC. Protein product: CASSRSQRSYEQYF.

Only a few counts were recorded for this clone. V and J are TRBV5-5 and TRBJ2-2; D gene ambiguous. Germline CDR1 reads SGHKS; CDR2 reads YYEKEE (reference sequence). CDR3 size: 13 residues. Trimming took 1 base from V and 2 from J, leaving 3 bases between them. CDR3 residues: CASSLLNTGELFF. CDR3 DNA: TGTGCCAGCAGCTTGTTAAACACCGGGGAGCTGTTTTTT.

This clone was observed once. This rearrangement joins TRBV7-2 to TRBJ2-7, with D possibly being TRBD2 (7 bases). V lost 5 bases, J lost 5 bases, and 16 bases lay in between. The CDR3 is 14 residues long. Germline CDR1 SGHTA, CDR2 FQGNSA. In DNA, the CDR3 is TGTGCCAGCAGCCCCGTTGGGGGGGGGCACGAGCAGTACTTC. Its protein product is CASSPVGGGHEQYF.

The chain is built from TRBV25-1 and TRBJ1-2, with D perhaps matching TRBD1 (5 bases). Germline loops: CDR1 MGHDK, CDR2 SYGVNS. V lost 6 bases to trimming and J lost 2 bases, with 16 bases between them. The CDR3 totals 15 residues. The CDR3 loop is CASRNREGSNYGYTF. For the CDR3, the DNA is TGTGCCAGCAGAAATAGGGAGGGGTCGAACTATGGCTACACCTTC.

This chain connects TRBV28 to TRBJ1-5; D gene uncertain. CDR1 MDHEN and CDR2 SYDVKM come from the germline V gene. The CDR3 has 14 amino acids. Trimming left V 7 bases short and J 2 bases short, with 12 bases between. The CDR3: CASKRAAGNQPQHF. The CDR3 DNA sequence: TGTGCCAGCAAGAGGGCAGCGGGCAATCAGCCCCAGCATTTT.

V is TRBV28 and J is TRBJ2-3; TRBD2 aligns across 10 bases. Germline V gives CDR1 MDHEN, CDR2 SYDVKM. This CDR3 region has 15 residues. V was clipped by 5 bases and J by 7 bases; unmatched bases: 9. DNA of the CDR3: TGTGCCAGCAGTCTAGCGGGAGCGATTCGAAATACGCAGTATTTT. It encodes CASSLAGAIRNTQYF.

CDR3 DNA: TGCGCCAGCAGCCTTACAGGGGAGACGACCTATGGCTACACCTTC. Translation: CASSLTGETTYGYTF. The chain employs TRBV4-1 and TRBJ1-2, with 7 nucleotides matching TRBD1. Per the germline V gene, CDR1 is MGHRA and CDR2 is YSYEKL. V dropped 4 bases and J dropped 4; count of bases not matched to a gene: 9. This CDR3 has 15 residues.

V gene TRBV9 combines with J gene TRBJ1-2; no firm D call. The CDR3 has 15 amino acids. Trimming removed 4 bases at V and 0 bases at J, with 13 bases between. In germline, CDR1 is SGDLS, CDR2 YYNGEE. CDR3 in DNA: TGTGCCAGCAGCCCAGAAGTCGGATCTAACTATGGCTACACCTTC. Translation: CASSPEVGSNYGYTF.

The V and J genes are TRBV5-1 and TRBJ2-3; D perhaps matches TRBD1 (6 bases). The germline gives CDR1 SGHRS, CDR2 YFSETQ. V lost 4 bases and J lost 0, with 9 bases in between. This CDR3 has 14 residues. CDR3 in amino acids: CASSPDSSTDTQYF. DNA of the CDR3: TGCGCCAGCAGCCCGGACAGTAGCACAGATACGCAGTATTTT.

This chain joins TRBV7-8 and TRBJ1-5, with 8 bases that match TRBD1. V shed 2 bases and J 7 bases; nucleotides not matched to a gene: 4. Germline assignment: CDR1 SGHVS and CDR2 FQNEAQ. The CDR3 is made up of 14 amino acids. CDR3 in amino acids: CASSLSGGGQPQHF. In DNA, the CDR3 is TGTGCCAGCAGCTTATCAGGGGGCGGACAGCCCCAGCATTTT.

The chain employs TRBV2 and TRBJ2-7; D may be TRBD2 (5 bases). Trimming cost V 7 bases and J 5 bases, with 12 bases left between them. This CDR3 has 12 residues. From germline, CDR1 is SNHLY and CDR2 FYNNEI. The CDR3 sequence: CASTERRNEQYF. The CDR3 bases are TGTGCCAGCACCGAACGGAGGAACGAGCAGTACTTC.

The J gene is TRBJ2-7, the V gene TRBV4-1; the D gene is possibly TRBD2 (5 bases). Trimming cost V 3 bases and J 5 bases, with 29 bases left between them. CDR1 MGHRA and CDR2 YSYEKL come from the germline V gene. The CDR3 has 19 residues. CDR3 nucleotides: TGCGCCAGCAGCCATCGTCGCGGAGGCCTACTGGAAACGATCCACGAGCAGTACTTC. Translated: CASSHRRGGLLETIHEQYF.